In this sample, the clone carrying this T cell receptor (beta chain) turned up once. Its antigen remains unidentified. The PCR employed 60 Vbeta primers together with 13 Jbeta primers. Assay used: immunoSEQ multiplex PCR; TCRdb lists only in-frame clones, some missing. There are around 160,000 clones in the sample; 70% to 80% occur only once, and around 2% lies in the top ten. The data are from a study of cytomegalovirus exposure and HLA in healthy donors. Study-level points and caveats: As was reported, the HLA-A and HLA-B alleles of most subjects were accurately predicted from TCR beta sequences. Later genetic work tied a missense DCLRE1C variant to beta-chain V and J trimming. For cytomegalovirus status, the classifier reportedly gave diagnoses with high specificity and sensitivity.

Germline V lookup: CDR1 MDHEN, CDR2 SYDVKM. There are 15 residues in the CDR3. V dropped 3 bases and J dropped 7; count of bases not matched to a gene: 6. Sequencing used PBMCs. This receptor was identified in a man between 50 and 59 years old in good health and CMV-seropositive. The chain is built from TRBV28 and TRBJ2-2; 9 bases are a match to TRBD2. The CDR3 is CASSLGGGANGELFF. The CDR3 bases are TGTGCCAGCAGTTTGGGCGGGGGGGCGAACGGGGAGCTGTTTTTT.